This T cell receptor (beta chain) was sequenced for a study of cytomegalovirus exposure and HLA in healthy donors. Notes on the study in general: Clonal expansion, a later analysis showed, was greater in HLA-associated TCR beta chains than in equally common others. Earlier analysis found most TCR beta V segments productive about 90% or about 30% of the time. TCR beta sequences numbering over 15,000 were associated with HLA alleles at 0.05 false discovery rate in a later analysis.

Germline CDR1 and CDR2: MNHEY and SMNVEV (reference sequence). The CDR3 contains 14 residues. V dropped 6 bases and J dropped 2; count of bases not matched to a gene: 4. As to this clone: Its antigen remains unidentified.

PCR involved 60 Vbeta and 13 Jbeta primers. Measured with immunoSEQ multiplex PCR; TCRdb has only the in-frame clones, and not every one. The table records over 150,000 clones, approximately 80% of them present only once. The V gene is TRBV27, the J gene TRBJ1-1; 9 bases map to TRBD1. Sequencing input: PBMCs. This clonotype originated in a woman between 40 and 55 years old in good health and CMV-seropositive. The CDR3 DNA reads TGTGCCAGCAGGTGGACAGGGGCTAACACTGAAGCTTTCTTT. Translating gives CASRWTGANTEAFF.